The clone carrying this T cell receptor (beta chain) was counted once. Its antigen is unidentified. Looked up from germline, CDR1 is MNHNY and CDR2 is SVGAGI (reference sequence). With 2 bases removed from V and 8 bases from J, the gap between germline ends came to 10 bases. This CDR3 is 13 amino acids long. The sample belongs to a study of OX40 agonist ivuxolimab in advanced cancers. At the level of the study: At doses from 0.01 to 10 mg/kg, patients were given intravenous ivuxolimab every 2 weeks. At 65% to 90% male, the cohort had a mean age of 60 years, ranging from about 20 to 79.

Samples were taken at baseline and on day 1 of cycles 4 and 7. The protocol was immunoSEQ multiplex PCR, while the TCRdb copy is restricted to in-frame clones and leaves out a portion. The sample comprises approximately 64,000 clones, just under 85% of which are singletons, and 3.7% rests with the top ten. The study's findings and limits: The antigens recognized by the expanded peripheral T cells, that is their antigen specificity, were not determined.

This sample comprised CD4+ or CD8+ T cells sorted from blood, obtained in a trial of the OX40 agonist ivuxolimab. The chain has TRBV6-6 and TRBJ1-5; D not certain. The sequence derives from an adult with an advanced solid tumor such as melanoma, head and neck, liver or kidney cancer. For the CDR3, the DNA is TGTGCCAGCAGTTACACAACTTCGGAGCCCCAGCATTTT. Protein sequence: CASSYTTSEPQHF.